The 4 T cell receptor beta chains reported below all come from one sample, sequenced in a study of blood T cell repertoires in COVID-19. Assay: immunoSEQ multiplex PCR; the TCRdb copy retains only in-frame clones and omits some. The sample contains roughly 440,000 clones, 70% to 90% of which appear only once. Sequencing was done on a sample of peripheral blood. These receptors all come from a woman aged 50 to 60 with COVID-19, enrolled during active disease.

The chain couples TRBV6-5 to TRBJ1-6, with D unresolved. The CDR3 length is 15 residues. Germline CDR1 MNHEY, CDR2 SVGAGI. The V and J ends lost 2 bases and 7 bases respectively, with 12 bases between them. In DNA, the CDR3 is TGTGCCAGCAGTTACCGGGGTCTTGGGAATTCACCCCTCCACTTT. Encoded protein: CASSYRGLGNSPLHF.

This clone was seen more than once but under ten times. This rearrangement joins TRBV7-8 to TRBJ1-5; 10 bases align to TRBD1. The CDR3 has 16 residues. The V gene's germline CDR1 is SGHVS and CDR2 FQNEAQ. V gave up 8 bases and J gave up 0 bases; unmatched junction bases: 7. CDR3 region: CASLAGQGRSNQPQHF. The CDR3 nucleotides read TGTGCCAGCTTGGCGGGACAGGGGCGTAGCAATCAGCCCCAGCATTTT.

This chain links TRBV5-1 with TRBJ2-1; D perhaps matches TRBD1 (6 bases). CDR3 length: 15 residues. Trimming pared 3 bases from V and 10 bases from J, leaving 20 bases between. CDR1 and CDR2 from the germline V gene are SGHRS and YFSETQ. CDR3 loop: CASSSGAGDFGEQFF. The DNA for the CDR3 is TGCGCCAGCAGCTCCGGGGCAGGGGATTTTGGAGAGCAGTTCTTC.

CDR3 coding DNA: TGTGCCTGGAGTTCCACCGGGACAGGGGGCAGGGAGCAGTACTTC. Translation gives CAWSSTGTGGREQYF. This chain uses TRBV30 with TRBJ2-7, with TRBD1 matching over 12 bases. Trimming removed 2 bases from V and 7 bases from J; junction bases left unmatched: 9. The CDR3 loop spans 15 amino acids. Per germline, CDR1 GTSNPN and CDR2 SVGIG (reference sequence).